These T cell receptor beta chains were read from a single sample in a study of T cell changes during pregnancy in multiple sclerosis. Generated by immunoSEQ multiplex PCR, the TCRdb table keeps only in-frame clones and is missing some. The table records roughly 89,000 clones, over 80% of them present only once. Sequenced here: peripheral blood, sampled in the first trimester of pregnancy. The origin of the receptors is a female donor with multiple sclerosis, enrolled in a pregnancy study. The CDR3 runs from the conserved cysteine through the conserved F or W. A D gene is named only where the DNA matches it firmly. Not all rows give a size; the values are once, few, many and, for expanded clones, a class.

CDR3 DNA: TGTGCCAGCAGTCGGGGTAGTAGCAATCAGCCCCAGCATTTT; CDR3 protein: CASSRGSSNQPQHF; CDR3 length: 14; J gene: TRBJ1-5; V gene: TRBV28; clone size: -; D gene: -
CDR3 DNA: TGTGCCAGCAGCTTGGCCCTCTCAACGTGGGGCAGCCAGCCCCAGCATTTT; CDR3 protein: CASSLALSTWGSQPQHF; CDR3 length: 17; J gene: TRBJ1-5; V gene: TRBV5-8; clone size: -; D gene: -
CDR3 DNA: TGTGCCAGCAGATCCCTGGGACTACTCTACAATGAGCAGTTCTTC; CDR3 protein: CASRSLGLLYNEQFF; CDR3 length: 15; J gene: TRBJ2-1; V gene: TRBV2; clone size: -; D gene: TRBD2
CDR3 DNA: TGCGCCAGCAGCTTGGACACCAGCTCCTACGAGCAGTACTTC; CDR3 protein: CASSLDTSSYEQYF; CDR3 length: 14; J gene: TRBJ2-7; V gene: TRBV5-1; clone size: -; D gene: -
CDR3 DNA: TGTGCCAGCAGTGTACTAGCCACGGGCTCCTACGAGCAGTACTTC; CDR3 protein: CASSVLATGSYEQYF; CDR3 length: 15; J gene: TRBJ2-7; V gene: TRBV6-5; clone size: -; D gene: -
CDR3 DNA: TGTGCCAGCAGCGTAGGCAGAAGCTCTGGAAACACCATATATTTT; CDR3 protein: CASSVGRSSGNTIYF; CDR3 length: 15; J gene: TRBJ1-3; V gene: TRBV9; clone size: once; D gene: -
CDR3 DNA: TGTGCCAGCAGCCCACCCGGGACAGGCCGCACAGATACGCAGTATTTT; CDR3 protein: CASSPPGTGRTDTQYF; CDR3 length: 16; J gene: TRBJ2-3; V gene: TRBV9; clone size: -; D gene: TRBD1
CDR3 DNA: TGTGCCAGCAGTGTAACAGGGCTCTACCTGAATTCACCCCTCCACTTT; CDR3 protein: CASSVTGLYLNSPLHF; CDR3 length: 16; J gene: TRBJ1-6; V gene: TRBV6-1; clone size: once; D gene: -
CDR3 DNA: TGCGCCAGCAGCTTGCCACAGGGGGCGGACACCGGGGAGCTGTTTTTT; CDR3 protein: CASSLPQGADTGELFF; CDR3 length: 16; J gene: TRBJ2-2; V gene: TRBV5-1; clone size: -; D gene: TRBD1
CDR3 DNA: TGTGCCAGTAGCCCGGGACAGGGGGGGAATCAGCCCCAGCATTTT; CDR3 protein: CASSPGQGGNQPQHF; CDR3 length: 15; J gene: TRBJ1-5; V gene: TRBV19; clone size: -; D gene: TRBD1
CDR3 DNA: TGTGCCAGCAGCTTAGCCTCCCCGCAGACAGGGTCAATTACACCCCTCCACTTT; CDR3 protein: CASSLASPQTGSITPLHF; CDR3 length: 18; J gene: TRBJ1-6; V gene: TRBV7-8; clone size: -; D gene: TRBD1
CDR3 DNA: TGCGCCAGCAGCCGACTAGCGGGGGCAAGCTACGAGCAGTACTTC; CDR3 protein: CASSRLAGASYEQYF; CDR3 length: 15; J gene: TRBJ2-7; V gene: TRBV4-1; clone size: -; D gene: TRBD2
CDR3 DNA: TGTGCCAGCACCAAGCGACTAGCTGGCACAGATACGCAGTATTTT; CDR3 protein: CASTKRLAGTDTQYF; CDR3 length: 15; J gene: TRBJ2-3; V gene: TRBV6-5; clone size: few; D gene: TRBD2
CDR3 DNA: TGTGCCAGCTCACCACTGGGACAGGGTCCGAGCACAGATACGCAGTATTTT; CDR3 protein: CASSPLGQGPSTDTQYF; CDR3 length: 17; J gene: TRBJ2-3; V gene: TRBV18; clone size: once; D gene: TRBD1
CDR3 DNA: TGTGCCAGCAGTCCCGGGGGAGGGGGTAATGAAAAACTGTTTTTT; CDR3 protein: CASSPGGGGNEKLFF; CDR3 length: 15; J gene: TRBJ1-4; V gene: TRBV27; clone size: -; D gene: -
CDR3 DNA: TGTGCCAGCAGTTCGGGACAGGGTAACTATGGCTACACCTTC; CDR3 protein: CASSSGQGNYGYTF; CDR3 length: 14; J gene: TRBJ1-2; V gene: TRBV7-8; clone size: once; D gene: TRBD1
CDR3 DNA: TGTGCCAGCAGCCCTCCCGGGTACAATGAGCAGTTCTTC; CDR3 protein: CASSPPGYNEQFF; CDR3 length: 13; J gene: TRBJ2-1; V gene: TRBV7-9; clone size: -; D gene: -